The 9 T cell receptor beta chains reported below all come from one sample, sequenced in a study of neoadjuvant anti-PD-1 for oral cavity cancer. This table comes from immunoSEQ multiplex PCR, and its TCRdb copy is limited to in-frame clones, with some not included. This table has roughly 12,000 clones, more than 55% appearing once. The starting material was tumor tissue, obtained before nivolumab (anti-PD-1) treatment. The receptors stem from a person between 35 and 79 years old with oral cavity squamous cell carcinoma.

The chain combines TRBV14 with TRBJ2-1; no reliable D call. The CDR3 loop spans 16 amino acids. Trimming cost V 4 bases and J 4 bases, with 17 bases left between them. CDR1 is SGHDN and CDR2 is FVKESK in the germline V gene. In DNA form, the CDR3 reads TGTGCCAGCAGCCGTTTAGGTAGTGGGGTTTACAATGAGCAGTTCTTC. As protein: CASSRLGSGVYNEQFF.

The V call is TRBV9, the J call TRBJ2-3; TRBD2 agrees at 12 bases. Per the germline V gene, CDR1 is SGDLS and CDR2 is YYNGEE. The CDR3 has 16 residues. Losses at the gene ends were 3 bases for V and 8 bases for J; bases not matched to a gene: 10. CDR3 residues: CASSEGGLAGTTTQYF. CDR3 bases: TGTGCCAGCAGCGAAGGAGGACTAGCGGGGACTACTACGCAGTATTTT. Variable domain in full (rest from reference TRBV9 and TRBJ2-3): DSGVTQTPKHLITATGQRVTLRCSPRSGDLSVYWYQQSLDQGLQFLIQYYNGEERAKGNILERFSAQQFPDLHSELNLSSLELGDSALYFCASSEGGLAGTTTQYFGPGTRLTVL.

This clone is medium-sized in the sample. This sequence joins TRBV6-1 and TRBJ2-7; 7 bases match TRBD2. V trimming: 1 base; J trimming: 1 base; junction bases outside the gene matches: 4. Germline V CDR1 and CDR2: MNHNS, SASEGT. The CDR3 runs 15 residues. CDR3 amino acids: CASSEGQGLSYEQYF. The CDR3 DNA reads as TGTGCCAGCAGTGAAGGTCAGGGACTATCCTACGAGCAGTACTTC.

V usage is TRBV19 and J usage is TRBJ2-3; 10 bases agree with TRBD2. There are 17 residues in the CDR3. CDR1 is LNHDA and CDR2 is SQIVND in the germline V gene (reference sequence). Unmatched junction bases numbered 14, after V lost 4 bases and J lost 7 bases. CDR3 DNA sequence: TGTGCCAGTAGTAGCCCTGGACTGCTAGCGGGAGTCCATACGCAGTATTTT. It encodes CASSSPGLLAGVHTQYF.

The J gene is TRBJ2-7, the V gene TRBV5-4, with no clear D. V lost 0 bases to trimming and J lost 4 bases, with 11 bases between them. The germline V gene has CDR1 SGHNT and CDR2 YYREEE (reference sequence). The CDR3 has 14 amino acids. This chain's CDR3 is CASSLADSTYEQYF. The CDR3 DNA reads TGTGCCAGCAGCTTGGCGGATTCCACTTACGAGCAGTACTTC.

V and J are TRBV19 and TRBJ1-3, with D tentatively TRBD1 (5 bases). Germline V gene sequence: CDR1 LNHDA, CDR2 SQIVND (reference sequence). V lost 3 bases, J lost 4 bases, and 13 bases lay in between. This CDR3 comprises 15 residues. The CDR3 spells CASSISRVEGNTIYF. The CDR3 DNA reads as TGTGCCAGTAGTATCAGCAGGGTGGAAGGAAACACCATATATTTT.

In its sample, this clone is medium-sized. The rearrangement uses TRBV29-1 and TRBJ1-1, with D hard to call. Trimming stripped 7 bases from V and 4 bases from J, with 13 bases between. CDR1 and CDR2 (germline): SQVTM, ANQGSEA. This CDR3 has 12 amino acids. For the CDR3, the DNA is TGCAGCGCCGTGGACTGGGGCACTGAAGCTTTCTTT. Protein sequence: CSAVDWGTEAFF. The full variable domain, in which reference TRBV29-1 and TRBJ1-1 provide the parts outside the CDR3, is SAVISQKPSRDICQRGTSLTIQCQVDSQVTMMFWYRQQPGQSLTLIATANQGSEATYESGFVIDKFPISRPNLTFSTLTVSNMSPEDSSIYLCSAVDWGTEAFFGQGTRLTVV.

This sequence joins TRBV7-9 and TRBJ2-6; D gene unclear. Germline V gives CDR1 SEHNR, CDR2 FQNEAQ (reference sequence). Trimming cost V 7 bases and J 0 bases, with 10 bases left between them. The CDR3 is 15 amino acids. The CDR3 loop is CASIITDSGANVLTF. For the CDR3, the DNA is TGTGCCAGCATTATAACGGACTCTGGGGCCAACGTCCTGACTTTC.

The V gene is TRBV28, the J gene TRBJ2-7, with D possibly being TRBD1 (5 bases). V lost 5 bases and J 3 bases, leaving 11 bases between the germline ends. Per the germline V gene, CDR1 is MDHEN and CDR2 is SYDVKM. The CDR3 is made up of 13 amino acids. In DNA form, the CDR3 reads TGTGCCAGCAGTCTGACAGATTACTACGAGCAGTACTTC. The encoded protein is CASSLTDYYEQYF.